The 28 T cell receptor beta chains in this list originate from one sample, sequenced in a study of T-cell memory formation after mild COVID-19. From the 5' RACE reads, TCRdb called clonotypes with MiXCR, one entry per CDR3 protein. This sample has more than 300,000 distinct CDR3 sequences, with around 15% found just once. The specimen sequenced was PBMCs or a T cell subset sorted from them (not recorded which). The receptor set was obtained from a man younger than 35 who had mild COVID-19 (a few samples of this study predate the infection). Cell type and time point are not known.

The chain couples TRBV28 to TRBJ2-3; TRBD2 matches 8 bases. The ends lost 7 bases at V and 6 bases at J; junction bases unmatched: 9. The CDR3 has 14 amino acids. The V gene's germline CDR1 is MDHEN and CDR2 SYDVKM. The DNA for the CDR3 is TGTGCCAGCAAGGGGACTAGGGGTTGGGATACGCAGTATTTT. Translated, it gives CASKGTRGWDTQYF.

This clonotype was counted between two and nine times. The rearrangement links TRBV5-1 to TRBJ1-1, with a possible D match to TRBD1 (5 bases). The length of the CDR3 is 16 residues. Trimming shortened V by 3 bases and J by 3 bases, and 18 bases separated the two germline ends. Germline V gives CDR1 SGHRS, CDR2 YFSETQ. This chain's CDR3 is CASSWARGRVDTEAFF. The CDR3 nucleotides are TGCGCCAGCAGCTGGGCTAGGGGACGGGTCGACACTGAAGCTTTCTTT. Complete variable domain (other parts from reference TRBV5-1 and TRBJ1-1): KAGVTQTPRYLIKTRGQQVTLSCSPISGHRSVSWYQQTPGQGLQFLFEYFSETQRNKGNFPGRFSGRQFSNSRSEMNVSTLELGDSALYLCASSWARGRVDTEAFFGQGTRLTVV.

This clonotype was counted at least ten times. The genes are TRBV10-3 and TRBJ2-1; 7 bases agree with TRBD2. Germline CDR1 is ENHRY and CDR2 is SYGVKD. This CDR3 has 17 residues. V shed 3 bases, J shed 1 base, and the junction held 9 bases outside the gene matches. The CDR3 sequence: CAISDPLGGGSYNEQFF. The CDR3 DNA reads as TGTGCCATCAGTGACCCTCTAGGCGGGGGTTCCTACAATGAGCAGTTCTTC.

The CDR3 bases are TGCGCCAGCAGCTTGGCGTCGATCGCGGATACGCAGTATTTT. Its translation is CASSLASIADTQYF. The chain uses TRBV5-1 and TRBJ2-3, with no clear D. Germline CDR1 SGHRS, CDR2 YFSETQ. The CDR3 contains 14 residues. V was trimmed by 0 bases and J by 6 bases, leaving 11 bases between them.

The V and J genes are TRBV20-1 and TRBJ1-6, with TRBD1 identical over 8 bases. Germline V gene sequence: CDR1 DFQATT, CDR2 SNEGSKA (reference sequence). CDR3 size: 14 residues. V lost 6 bases, J lost 4 bases, and 5 bases stayed unmatched. The CDR3 reads CSARQGSYNSPLHF. The CDR3 nucleotides read TGCAGTGCCCGACAGGGGTCTTATAATTCACCCCTCCACTTT.

The chain couples TRBV20-1 to TRBJ2-5; D possibly corresponds to TRBD2 (6 bases). The CDR3 consists of 14 residues. CDR1 and CDR2 (germline): DFQATT, SNEGSKA (reference sequence). The V gene lost 6 bases and the J gene lost 0 bases, with 14 bases spanning the gap. The DNA of the CDR3 is TGCAGTGCCACAAGGGCGGGAAACCAAGAGACCCAGTACTTC. It yields the protein CSATRAGNQETQYF.

This clonotype was found a few times. The genes are TRBV25-1 and TRBJ1-2; 9 nucleotides match TRBD1. V shed 4 bases and J 3 bases; nucleotides not matched to a gene: 3. Germline values: CDR1 MGHDK, CDR2 SYGVNS. The CDR3 has 14 residues. DNA for the CDR3: TGTGCCAGCAGTGGGACAGGGGATCACTATGGCTACACCTTC. Its translation: CASSGTGDHYGYTF.

Only a few counts were recorded for this clonotype. This chain connects TRBV20-1 to TRBJ2-6, with a tentative D call TRBD2 (5 bases). Germline CDR1 reads DFQATT; CDR2 reads SNEGSKA (reference sequence). V gave up 3 bases and J gave up 0 bases, with 18 bases separating them. The CDR3 runs 18 residues. The CDR3 protein is CSARPPSGGFSGANVLTF. The CDR3, as DNA: TGCAGTGCTAGGCCCCCCTCCGGCGGGTTCTCTGGGGCCAACGTCCTGACTTTC.

This sequence joins TRBV9 and TRBJ2-2; D is possibly TRBD1 (6 bases). The CDR3 has 13 amino acids. Germline values: CDR1 SGDLS, CDR2 YYNGEE. Trimming cost V 1 base and J 7 bases, with 8 bases left between them. The DNA for the CDR3 is TGTGCCAGCAGCGTAAGGGGGAACGGGGAGCTGTTTTTT. Translation: CASSVRGNGELFF.

The V and J genes are TRBV3-1 and TRBJ1-2; the D gene is possibly TRBD1 (5 bases). Germline loops: CDR1 LGHDT, CDR2 YNNKEL (reference sequence). The V gene lost 1 base and the J gene lost 5 bases, with 8 bases spanning the gap. The CDR3 runs to 13 residues. The CDR3 region has the DNA TGTGCCAGCAGCCAAGCTCGGGGGTATGGCTACACCTTC. Encoded protein: CASSQARGYGYTF.

This clonotype was seen a handful of times. V and J are TRBV5-1 and TRBJ1-1, with D hard to call. CDR1 SGHRS and CDR2 YFSETQ come from the germline V gene. The V end lost 1 base, the J end lost 10 bases, and 11 bases lay between the germline ends. This CDR3 region has 12 residues. The CDR3 spells CASSLSSGRAFF. CDR3 DNA sequence: TGCGCCAGCAGCTTGTCCTCTGGGAGAGCTTTCTTT.

This clonotype was observed a handful of times. The gene calls are TRBV5-1 and TRBJ2-2; D is unclear. V was cut by 7 bases and J by 0 bases, with 10 bases left in between. This CDR3 contains 14 residues. Germline assignment: CDR1 SGHRS and CDR2 YFSETQ. The CDR3 is CASCIEANTGELFF. The DNA for the CDR3 is TGCGCCAGCTGCATTGAGGCGAACACCGGGGAGCTGTTTTTT.

This clonotype was detected a few times. The chain joins TRBV10-3 to TRBJ1-1; 12 bases agree with TRBD1. CDR1 is ENHRY and CDR2 is SYGVKD in the germline V gene. V shed 4 bases, J shed 4 bases, and the junction held 7 bases outside the gene matches. This CDR3 spans 16 amino acids. CDR3: CAISGGQGARGTEAFF. In DNA, the CDR3 is TGTGCCATCAGTGGGGGACAGGGGGCGCGGGGCACTGAAGCTTTCTTT.

The chain uses TRBV11-2 and TRBJ2-1; tentative D call: TRBD2 (7 bases). Germline lookup yields CDR1 SGHAT and CDR2 FQNNGV. There are 17 residues in the CDR3. V was cut by 5 bases and J by 1 base, with 18 bases left in between. In DNA form, the CDR3 reads TGTGCCAGCAGCGACCTGGCGGGGGCTCCATCCTACAATGAGCAGTTCTTC. It codes for CASSDLAGAPSYNEQFF.

This clonotype was observed a few times. The genes are TRBV27 and TRBJ2-7; perhaps TRBD2 as D (6 bases). CDR1 is MNHEY, CDR2 SMNVEV, per germline (reference sequence). The CDR3 covers 17 residues. V was cut by 8 bases and J by 2 bases, with 25 bases left in between. Written as DNA, the CDR3 is TGTGCCAGCGGCCCAAGTCTCCCCGGGGGACTTCCCTACGAGCAGTACGTC. Its protein product is CASGPSLPGGLPYEQYV.

This clonotype showed up just a few times. The chain joins TRBV10-1 to TRBJ2-1, with 10 bases lining up with TRBD2. The CDR3 extends over 17 amino acids. V lost 0 bases, J lost 7 bases, and 9 bases stayed unmatched. From germline, CDR1 is WNHNN and CDR2 SYGVQD (reference sequence). This CDR3 is CASSESTRLAGENEQFF. The CDR3 DNA reads TGCGCCAGCAGTGAGTCGACTAGGCTAGCGGGGGAAAATGAGCAGTTCTTC.

This clonotype has only a few counts. The rearrangement links TRBV6-5 to TRBJ2-2; possibly TRBD2 for D (5 bases). CDR1 is MNHEY and CDR2 is SVGAGI in the germline V gene. CDR3 length equals 15 residues. V was trimmed by 6 bases and J by 4 bases, leaving 15 bases between them. In DNA form, the CDR3 reads TGTGCCAGCAGACCCGGGGTGGCCGGCACCGGGGAGCTGTTTTTT. It is translated as CASRPGVAGTGELFF.

This clonotype has at least ten counts. This sequence joins TRBV7-2 and TRBJ2-4, with D unresolved. The germline CDR1 and CDR2 sequences are SGHTA and FQGNSA. The CDR3 contains 13 residues. V shed 2 bases and J shed 6 bases, with 8 bases lying between them. CDR3: CASSLILRNIQYF. CDR3 coding DNA: TGTGCCAGCAGCTTAATCTTGCGAAACATTCAGTACTTC. Variable domain in full (rest from reference TRBV7-2 and TRBJ2-4): GAGVSQSPSNKVTEKGKDVELRCDPISGHTALYWYRQSLGQGLEFLIYFQGNSAPDKSGLPSDRFSAERTGGSVSTLTIQRTQQEDSAVYLCASSLILRNIQYFGAGTRLSVL.

This clonotype was seen a few times. The chain employs TRBV5-1 and TRBJ1-1; D is ambiguous. Germline-derived CDR1 and CDR2 are SGHRS and YFSETQ. The CDR3 totals 14 residues. Trimming removed 0 bases at V and 2 bases at J, with 8 bases between. The CDR3 DNA reads as TGCGCCAGCAGCTTGGATTTATATAACACTGAAGCTTTCTTT. This gives the protein CASSLDLYNTEAFF.

V is TRBV5-1 and J is TRBJ2-1, with D perhaps matching TRBD1 or TRBD2 (5 bases each). CDR1 SGHRS and CDR2 YFSETQ come from the germline V gene. Trimming pared 2 bases from V and 10 bases from J, leaving 22 bases between. The CDR3 loop spans 16 amino acids. CDR3 DNA: TGCGCCAGCAGCTTAAGTGGGGGATGGTTACGGCGGGAGCAGTTCTTC. It specifies CASSLSGGWLRREQFF.

This clonotype was observed a few times. The gene calls are TRBV7-2 and TRBJ1-1; TRBD1 might be the D (6 bases). Germline assignment: CDR1 SGHTA and CDR2 FQGNSA. Trimming pared 0 bases from V and 5 bases from J, leaving 16 bases between. This CDR3 is built from 16 residues. CDR3 protein: CASSLAGGHYGTEAFF. The CDR3 region has the DNA TGTGCCAGCAGCTTAGCGGGGGGACACTATGGGACTGAAGCTTTCTTT.

This clonotype was seen a handful of times. This chain uses TRBV20-1 with TRBJ2-5; TRBD1 aligns across 9 bases. The germline V gene has CDR1 DFQATT and CDR2 SNEGSKA (reference sequence). This CDR3 contains 14 residues. DNA of the CDR3: TGCAGCACACTCGGACGGGACAGGGCGGAGACCCAGTACTTC. Its translation is CSTLGRDRAETQYF.

This clonotype showed up just a few times. The chain recombines TRBV20-1 with TRBJ2-3; D is ambiguous. V dropped 6 bases and J dropped 0 bases, with 16 bases sitting between them. The CDR3 contains 15 residues. Germline V gives CDR1 DFQATT, CDR2 SNEGSKA (reference sequence). The CDR3 reads CSAPQPSSSTDTQYF. In nucleotides, the CDR3 is TGCAGTGCCCCACAACCCAGCTCTAGCACAGATACGCAGTATTTT.

The genes are TRBV4-2 and TRBJ1-3; D unclear. V shed 0 bases and J shed 2 bases, with 11 bases lying between them. Germline-derived CDR1 and CDR2 are LGHNA and YNFKEQ. CDR3 size: 16 residues. CDR3 bases: TGTGCCAGCAGCCAAGATGTCGCGGCAGCTGGAAACACCATATATTTT. Encoded protein: CASSQDVAAAGNTIYF.

J is TRBJ2-7 and V is TRBV28, with a possible D match to TRBD1 (6 bases). CDR3 length equals 14 residues. Germline CDR1 is MDHEN and CDR2 is SYDVKM. The V gene lost 6 bases and the J gene lost 3 bases, with 15 bases spanning the gap. The CDR3 is CASSKGDTYYEQYV. The CDR3 coding sequence is TGTGCCAGCAGCAAAGGGGACACCTACTACGAGCAGTACGTC.

This clonotype was seen a handful of times. This chain's CDR3 is CASKGSTDTQYF. CDR3 sequence (DNA): TGCGCCAGCAAGGGTAGCACAGATACGCAGTATTTT. The chain carries TRBV10-2 and TRBJ2-3; the D is unclear. This CDR3 is built from 12 residues. Germline CDR1 WSHSY, CDR2 SAAADI. The V gene lost 7 bases and the J gene lost 0 bases, with 5 bases spanning the gap.

The J gene is TRBJ2-2, the V gene TRBV4-1, with D possibly being TRBD2 (6 bases). The CDR3 is 13 amino acids. CDR1 is MGHRA and CDR2 is YSYEKL in the germline V gene. V lost 4 bases, J lost 7 bases, and 10 bases lay in between. CDR3 nucleotide sequence: TGCGCCAGCAGCCCGAAGACTAGCGGGGAGCTGTTTTTT. It is translated as CASSPKTSGELFF.

This clonotype was seen more than once but under ten times. The rearrangement joins TRBV2 to TRBJ2-7; the match to TRBD2 covers 9 bases. CDR3 size: 12 residues. J gave up 5 bases and V 5 bases, and 1 base lay outside the gene matches. Germline CDR1 reads SNHLY; CDR2 reads FYNNEI. The CDR3 DNA reads as TGTGCCAGCAGTTGGACTAGCGACGAGCAGTACTTC. Translation: CASSWTSDEQYF.